One and the same sample provided the 12 T cell receptor beta chains below, sequenced in a study of blood T cell repertoires in COVID-19. This table comes from immunoSEQ multiplex PCR, and its TCRdb copy is limited to in-frame clones, with some not included. In the table there are just under 150,000 clones, 84% of which are singletons. Sequencing input: peripheral blood. All receptors derive from a human donor in a cohort sampled during active COVID-19.

The chain is built from TRBV4-2 and TRBJ2-2, with D possibly being TRBD2 (6 bases). V was clipped by 1 base and J by 1 base, with 16 bases between them. The CDR3 loop spans 18 amino acids. Germline V gene sequence: CDR1 LGHNA, CDR2 YNFKEQ. CDR3 amino acids: CASSQGGGRGMNTGELFF. DNA of the CDR3: TGTGCCAGCAGCCAAGGAGGTGGTCGGGGGATGAACACCGGGGAGCTGTTTTTT.

This clone occurred once. The rearrangement joins TRBV2 to TRBJ2-7; a weak D match, TRBD2 (5 bases). The CDR3 length is 14 residues. The germline V gene encodes CDR1 SNHLY and CDR2 FYNNEI. The ends were cut back, 6 bases at V and 2 bases at J, with 14 bases in the middle. CDR3 in DNA: TGTGCCAGCAGGCCCCTAGCCGTTCCCTACGAGCAGTACGTC. This gives the protein CASRPLAVPYEQYV.

The CDR3 region has the DNA TGCGCCAGCAGCCCGGGACAGAATCCTCAGTACTTC. Residues: CASSPGQNPQYF. The chain combines TRBV5-1 with TRBJ2-4; 7 bases are shared with TRBD1. Losses at the gene ends were 4 bases for V and 12 bases for J; bases not matched to a gene: 7. Germline values: CDR1 SGHRS, CDR2 YFSETQ. CDR3 length: 12 amino acids.

The J gene is TRBJ1-3, the V gene TRBV7-9; no clear D. Germline values: CDR1 SEHNR, CDR2 FQNEAQ (reference sequence). This CDR3 contains 13 residues. With 2 bases removed from V and 1 base from J, the gap between germline ends came to 3 bases. CDR3 sequence (DNA): TGTGCCAGCAGCTTAACTTCTGGAAACACCATATATTTT. Its protein is CASSLTSGNTIYF.

The sample holds one count of this clone. Here the CDR3 reads CASSRLGPGQGYEQYF. The DNA of the CDR3 is TGTGCCAGCAGTCGACTAGGACCGGGACAGGGCTACGAGCAGTACTTC. J is TRBJ2-7 and V is TRBV28, with 9 nucleotides matching TRBD1. Unmatched junction bases numbered 11, after V lost 5 bases and J lost 3 bases. The CDR3 has 16 residues. Germline assignment: CDR1 MDHEN and CDR2 SYDVKM.

This chain uses TRBV27 with TRBJ2-2; TRBD1 is a possible D gene (6 bases). V was shortened by 3 bases and J by 0 bases, with 11 bases between the two germline ends. This CDR3 region has 16 residues. Germline V gene data show CDR1 as MNHEY and CDR2 as SMNVEV (reference sequence). Written as DNA, the CDR3 is TGTGCCAGCAGTTTCCAGGGGAGAACGAACACCGGGGAGCTGTTTTTT. Protein: CASSFQGRTNTGELFF.

The chain joins TRBV10-2 to TRBJ2-3; TRBD1 is a possible D gene (6 bases). Per germline, CDR1 WSHSY and CDR2 SAAADI. The CDR3 runs to 12 residues. With 10 bases removed from V and 2 bases from J, the gap between germline ends came to 10 bases. This chain's CDR3 is CATRDNTDTQYF. DNA of the CDR3: TGCGCCACCCGGGACAACACAGATACGCAGTATTTT.

In the case of this clone: One junction end does not reproduce the germline sequence, and a read error may be involved. V gene TRBV7-9 combines with J gene TRBJ2-7; the D gene is possibly TRBD1 (6 bases). Germline CDR1 SEHNR, CDR2 FQNEAQ (reference sequence). CDR3 length: 15 amino acids. The CDR3 DNA is TGTGCCAGCAGCTTAAGCGAGACAGGTTCCTTCGAGCAGTACTTC. Its protein product is CASSLSETGSFEQYF. Using reference TRBV7-9 and TRBJ2-7 for the parts outside the CDR3, the full variable domain is DTGVSQNPRHKITKRGQNVTFRCDPISEHNRLYWYRQTLGQGPEFLTYFQNEAQLEKSRLLSDRFSAERPKGSFSTLEIQRTEQGDSAMYLCASSLSETGSFEQYFGPGTRLTVT.

The chain combines TRBV19 with TRBJ2-2, with D perhaps TRBD1 (6 bases). From germline, CDR1 is LNHDA and CDR2 SQIVND (reference sequence). The length of the CDR3 is 14 residues. V shed 5 bases and J shed 4 bases, with 11 bases lying between them. The CDR3 DNA follows: TGTGCCAGTAGTCAAACAGGGTCCACCGGGGAGCTGTTTTTT. Residues: CASSQTGSTGELFF.

This chain connects TRBV6-4 to TRBJ1-6; TRBD1 is a possible D gene (5 bases). Per the germline V gene, CDR1 is MRHNA and CDR2 is SNTAGT. The V end lost 2 bases, the J end lost 7 bases, and 9 bases lay between the germline ends. The CDR3 is made up of 14 amino acids. The CDR3: CASSDGGGNSPLHF. The CDR3 bases are TGTGCCAGCAGTGACGGGGGGGGGAATTCACCCCTCCACTTT.

The genes are TRBV4-2 and TRBJ2-5; D gene uncertain. This CDR3 spans 14 amino acids. Germline CDR1 and CDR2: LGHNA and YNFKEQ. V lost 0 bases and J 13 bases, leaving 18 bases between the germline ends. The CDR3 DNA sequence: TGTGCCAGCAGCCAAGATATCTATGGCGGCGGCCTGTACTTC. Its translation: CASSQDIYGGGLYF.

The chain is built from TRBV19 and TRBJ1-6, with D possibly being TRBD1 (6 bases). Trimming pared 5 bases from V and 4 bases from J, leaving 12 bases between. The CDR3 totals 15 residues. Germline-derived CDR1 and CDR2 are LNHDA and SQIVND (reference sequence). CDR3 region: CASSPTQGYNSPLHF. CDR3 bases: TGTGCCAGTAGTCCTACACAGGGTTATAATTCACCCCTCCACTTT.